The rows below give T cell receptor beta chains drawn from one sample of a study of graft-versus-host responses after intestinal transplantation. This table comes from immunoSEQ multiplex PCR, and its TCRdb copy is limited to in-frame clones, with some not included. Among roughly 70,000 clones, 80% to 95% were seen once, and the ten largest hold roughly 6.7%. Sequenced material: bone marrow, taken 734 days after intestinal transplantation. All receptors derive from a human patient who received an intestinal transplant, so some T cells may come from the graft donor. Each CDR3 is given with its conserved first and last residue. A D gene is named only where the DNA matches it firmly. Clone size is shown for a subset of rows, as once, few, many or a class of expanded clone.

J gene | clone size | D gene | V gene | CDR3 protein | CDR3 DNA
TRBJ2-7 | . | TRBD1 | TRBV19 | CASRDRGFSYEQYF | TGTGCCAGTAGGGACAGGGGATTTTCCTACGAGCAGTACTTC
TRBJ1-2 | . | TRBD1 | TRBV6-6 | CASSTGTGRGYTF | TGTGCCAGCAGTACTGGGACAGGGAGAGGCTACACCTTC
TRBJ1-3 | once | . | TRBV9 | CASSVDGAPGNTIYF | TGTGCCAGCAGCGTAGACGGGGCCCCTGGAAACACCATATATTTT
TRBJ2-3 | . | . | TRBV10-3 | CAISALDTQYF | TGTGCCATCAGTGCTTTGGATACGCAGTATTTT
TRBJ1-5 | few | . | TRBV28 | CASSYRAPWQPQHF | TGTGCCAGCAGCTACAGGGCTCCTTGGCAGCCCCAGCATTTT
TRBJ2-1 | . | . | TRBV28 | CASSLIEGSYNEQFF | TGTGCCAGCAGTCTGATTGAGGGCTCCTACAATGAGCAGTTCTTC
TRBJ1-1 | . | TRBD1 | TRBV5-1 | CASSLVGTGSVSTEAFF | TGCGCCAGCAGCTTGGTTGGGACAGGCTCGGTAAGCACTGAAGCTTTCTTT
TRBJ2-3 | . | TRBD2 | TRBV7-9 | CASSDTLAGAADTQYF | TGTGCCAGCAGCGATACCCTAGCGGGAGCTGCAGATACGCAGTATTTT
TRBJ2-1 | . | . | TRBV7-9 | CASSLRNNEQFF | TGTGCCAGCAGTCTTCGCAACAATGAGCAGTTCTTC
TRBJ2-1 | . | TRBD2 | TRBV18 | CASSPREGYYNEQFF | TGTGCCAGCTCACCGCGGGAGGGCTACTACAATGAGCAGTTCTTC
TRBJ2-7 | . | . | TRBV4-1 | CASSQEHSSYEQYF | TGCGCCAGCAGCCAAGAACACAGCTCCTACGAGCAGTACTTC
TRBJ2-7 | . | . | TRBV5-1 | CASSPAYESYEQYF | TGCGCCAGCAGCCCCGCCTATGAATCCTACGAGCAGTACTTC
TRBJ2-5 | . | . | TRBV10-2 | CASSVPRGGETQYF | TGCGCCAGCAGTGTCCCCAGAGGAGGAGAGACCCAGTACTTC
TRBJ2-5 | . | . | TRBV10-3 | CAINPGIQETQYF | TGTGCCATCAATCCGGGGATACAAGAGACCCAGTACTTC
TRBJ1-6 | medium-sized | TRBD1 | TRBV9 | CASSVGGQGWPLHF | TGTGCCAGCAGCGTAGGGGGACAGGGTTGGCCCCTCCACTTT
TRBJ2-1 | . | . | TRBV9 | CASSVGGSFPYNEQFF | TGTGCCAGCAGCGTGGGTGGCTCCTTCCCCTACAATGAGCAGTTCTTC
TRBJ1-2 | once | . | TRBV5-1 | CASSWTANYGYTF | TGCGCCAGCTCCTGGACAGCTAACTATGGCTACACCTTC
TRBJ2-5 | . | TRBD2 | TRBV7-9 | CASSFGFGGEETQYF | TGTGCCAGCAGCTTCGGCTTTGGGGGGGAAGAGACCCAGTACTTC
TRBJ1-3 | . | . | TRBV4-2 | CASSQDYGNTIYF | TGTGCCAGCAGCCAAGACTACGGAAACACCATATATTTT
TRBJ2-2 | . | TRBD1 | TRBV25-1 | CASGRTGSIFGTGELFF | TGTGCCAGCGGAAGGACAGGATCTATATTCGGCACCGGGGAGCTGTTTTTT
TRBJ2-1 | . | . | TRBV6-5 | CASSYMENNEQFF | TGTGCCAGCAGTTATATGGAAAACAATGAGCAGTTCTTC
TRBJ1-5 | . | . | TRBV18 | CASSRVENRNQPQHF | TGTGCCAGCTCTCGAGTCGAAAACAGGAATCAGCCCCAGCATTTT
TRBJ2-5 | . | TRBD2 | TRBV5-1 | CASSLAAGTKETQYF | TGCGCCAGCAGCTTGGCCGCGGGGACTAAAGAGACCCAGTACTTC
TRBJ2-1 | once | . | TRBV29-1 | CSVGRAGEQFF | TGCAGCGTTGGGAGGGCCGGTGAGCAGTTCTTC
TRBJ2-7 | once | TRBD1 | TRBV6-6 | CASSYTGQPYEQYF | TGTGCCAGCAGTTACACGGGACAGCCCTACGAGCAGTACTTC
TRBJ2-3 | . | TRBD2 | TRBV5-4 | CASSLEAGGSDTQYF | TGTGCCAGCAGCTTGGAAGCGGGGGGGTCAGATACGCAGTATTTT
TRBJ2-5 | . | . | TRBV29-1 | CSVEDRVLIRETQYF | TGCAGCGTTGAAGACAGGGTGTTAATTCGGGAGACCCAGTACTTC
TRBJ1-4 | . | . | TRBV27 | CASSPVHTSGWKLFF | TGTGCCAGCAGTCCCGTTCATACATCGGGTTGGAAACTGTTTTTT
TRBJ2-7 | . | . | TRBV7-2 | CASSSAGIYEQYF | TGTGCCAGCAGCTCCGCGGGGATTTACGAGCAGTACTTC
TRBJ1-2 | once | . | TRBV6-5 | CASGNGYGYTF | TGTGCCAGCGGGAACGGGTACGGCTACACCTTC
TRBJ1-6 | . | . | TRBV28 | CASSLSALRSPLHF | TGTGCCAGCAGTTTATCCGCGTTGAGGTCACCCCTCCACTTT
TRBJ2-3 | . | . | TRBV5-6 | CASSLWSTTDTQYF | TGTGCCAGCAGCTTGTGGTCCACCACAGATACGCAGTATTTT
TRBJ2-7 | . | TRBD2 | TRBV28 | CASSFTSGANYEQYF | TGTGCCAGCAGTTTCACTAGCGGAGCCAACTACGAGCAGTACTTC
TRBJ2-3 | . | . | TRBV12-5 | CASGPGGPTDTQYF | TGTGCTAGTGGTCCGGGGGGCCCCACAGATACGCAGTATTTT
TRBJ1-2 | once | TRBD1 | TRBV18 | CASSPEGQNYGYTF | TGTGCCAGCTCACCAGAGGGACAGAACTATGGCTACACCTTC
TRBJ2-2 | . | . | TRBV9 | CASSVEVLGGNTGELFF | TGTGCCAGCAGCGTAGAGGTTCTAGGGGGGAACACCGGGGAGCTGTTTTTT
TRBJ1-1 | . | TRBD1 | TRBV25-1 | CASSGTGGLSTEAFF | TGTGCCAGCAGTGGGACAGGGGGCTTGAGCACTGAAGCTTTCTTT
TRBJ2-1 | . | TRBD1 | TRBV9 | CASSVAVGQAPAEYEQFF | TGTGCCAGCAGCGTAGCTGTAGGACAGGCCCCCGCCGAGTATGAGCAGTTCTTC
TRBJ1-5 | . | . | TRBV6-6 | CASSYNPREPQHF | TGTGCCAGCAGTTATAACCCCAGGGAGCCCCAGCATTTT
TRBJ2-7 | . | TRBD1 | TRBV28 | CASSPGQGPYEQYF | TGTGCCAGCAGCCCGGGACAGGGTCCCTACGAGCAGTACTTC
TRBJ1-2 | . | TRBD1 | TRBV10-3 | CAISEGQGSYGYTF | TGTGCCATCAGTGAGGGACAGGGGAGTTATGGCTACACCTTC
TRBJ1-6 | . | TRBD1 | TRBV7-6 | CASSVALWTGDNSPLHF | TGTGCCAGCAGCGTAGCTCTATGGACAGGAGATAATTCACCCCTCCACTTT
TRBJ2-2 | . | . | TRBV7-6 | CASRTLAGELFF | TGTGCCAGCAGGACTCTAGCCGGGGAGCTGTTTTTT
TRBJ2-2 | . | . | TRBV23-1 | CATHSGNTGELFF | TGCGCCACCCACAGCGGCAACACCGGGGAGCTGTTTTTT
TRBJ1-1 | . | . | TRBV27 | CASSLLGDFMNTEAFF | TGTGCCAGCAGTTTATTGGGGGACTTCATGAACACTGAAGCTTTCTTT
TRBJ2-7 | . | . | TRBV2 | CASSWGLDYEQYF | TGTGCCAGCAGTTGGGGTCTCGACTACGAGCAGTACTTC
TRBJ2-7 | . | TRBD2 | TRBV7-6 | CASSLDWGGSLYEQYF | TGTGCCAGCAGCTTAGACTGGGGCGGGAGCCTCTACGAGCAGTACTTC
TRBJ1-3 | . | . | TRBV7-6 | CASSPMDGNTIYF | TGTGCCAGCAGCCCGATGGATGGAAACACCATATATTTT
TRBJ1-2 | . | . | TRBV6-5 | CASSLQGNYGYTF | TGTGCCAGCAGTTTACAGGGAAACTATGGCTACACCTTC
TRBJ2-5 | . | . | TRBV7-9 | CASSLAQPQETQYF | TGTGCCAGCAGCTTAGCGCAGCCCCAAGAGACCCAGTACTTC
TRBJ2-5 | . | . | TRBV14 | CASSPTPGRKTQYF | TGTGCCAGCAGCCCCACCCCCGGACGGAAGACCCAGTACTTC
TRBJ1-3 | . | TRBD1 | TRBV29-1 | CSVAWGTGGSSGNTIYF | TGCAGCGTTGCTTGGGGGACAGGGGGCAGTTCTGGAAACACCATATATTTT
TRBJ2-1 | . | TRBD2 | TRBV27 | CASSLSTHRGGQFF | TGTGCCAGCAGTTTATCCACGCATCGGGGGGGGCAGTTCTTC
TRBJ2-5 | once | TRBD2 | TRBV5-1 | CASSSGTRPQETQYF | TGCGCCAGCAGCTCCGGGACTAGGCCTCAAGAGACCCAGTACTTC